Listed below are T cell receptor beta chains from one sample, sequenced in a study of CD8+CD57+ T cells in acquired aplastic anemia. TCRdb used MiXCR to reprocess the reads, holding one entry per CDR3 protein. The sample consists of some 190,000 distinct CDR3 sequences, just over 45% of them appearing once. The sample was sorted CD4+, CD8+, or CD8+CD57+ T cells (not recorded which) from PBMCs. These receptors all come from a human donor in good health. Each CDR3 is given with its conserved first and last residue. The D gene is left open where the match is weak. Some rows have no size entry. The others give once, few or many, or a class for an expanded clone.

clone size,D gene,J gene,V gene,CDR3 DNA,CDR3 protein
many,TRBD2,TRBJ2-5,TRBV11-2,TGTGCCAGCAGCTTAGTTCCGGGAGGGACCCAGTACTTC,CASSLVPGGTQYF
-,TRBD1,TRBJ1-1,TRBV7-2,TGTGCCAGCAGCTTGGGGACAGTTGAAGCTTTCTTT,CASSLGTVEAFF
many,-,TRBJ2-3,TRBV7-2,TGTGCCAGCAGCCCTAGGGGGGTCCCAGATACGCAGTATTTT,CASSPRGVPDTQYF
-,-,TRBJ2-2,TRBV7-8,TGTGCCAGCAGCTTGGGTCAGGGAACGACCGGGGAGCTGTTTTTT,CASSLGQGTTGELFF
many,TRBD2,TRBJ2-5,TRBV7-2,TGTGCCGTCGGCGGGAGCAGTATAGCGCAAGAGACCCAGTACTTC,CAVGGSSIAQETQYF
-,TRBD1,TRBJ2-7,TRBV7-9,TGTGCCAGCAGCCCCCGGACAGGGGACTACGAGCAGTACTTC,CASSPRTGDYEQYF
-,TRBD2,TRBJ2-2,TRBV20-1,TGCAGTGCTAGAGAGGGACTAGCGGGGGAGACCGGGGAGCTGTTTTTT,CSAREGLAGETGELFF
once,-,TRBJ2-1,TRBV24-1,TGTGCCACCAGTGATTTGGGACAGTCTTACAATGAGCAGTTCTTC,CATSDLGQSYNEQFF
-,-,TRBJ1-2,TRBV29-1,TGCAGCGTTGACAGGGGCTATGGCTACACCTTC,CSVDRGYGYTF
-,-,TRBJ1-2,TRBV20-1,TGCAGTGCTAGTCCCACAGTTGGCTACACCTTC,CSASPTVGYTF
-,TRBD1,TRBJ2-7,TRBV25-1,TGTGCCAGCAGTGCCCGGGACAGGGGCTACGAGCAGTACTTC,CASSARDRGYEQYF
-,-,TRBJ1-3,TRBV11-2,TGTGCCAGCAGCCCAGCTGGGGGGCCTGGAAACACCATATATTTT,CASSPAGGPGNTIYF
-,-,TRBJ2-2,TRBV19,TGTGCCAGTAGTATATCCGGGGGCAACGGGGAGCTGTTTTTT,CASSISGGNGELFF
many,-,TRBJ2-7,TRBV20-1,TGCAGTGCTAGCGAACAGGGAAGCTCCTACGAGCAGTACTTC,CSASEQGSSYEQYF
many,-,TRBJ1-2,TRBV5-1,TGCGCCAGCAGCACCTCAGGGTCCTTCAGCTATGGCTACACCTTC,CASSTSGSFSYGYTF
-,-,TRBJ1-2,TRBV20-1,TGCAGTGCTAGATATGGGTCGACGGATGGGAGAGGCTACACCTTC,CSARYGSTDGRGYTF
once,-,TRBJ1-2,TRBV10-3,TGTGCCATCAGTCCCACCGAGGGGGGTAGTAACTATGGCTACACCTTC,CAISPTEGGSNYGYTF
-,TRBD1,TRBJ2-7,TRBV3-1,TGTGCCAGCAGCCATGAGACAGGGGCAATCTACGAGCAGTACTTC,CASSHETGAIYEQYF
-,-,TRBJ1-1,TRBV20-1,TGCAGTCTGTGTAACACACGGAGCACTGAAGCTTTCTTT,CSLCNTRSTEAFF
few,TRBD1,TRBJ2-2,TRBV5-1,TGCGCCAGCAGCCCGCTACCGGGACAGGGGAACACCGGGGAGCTGTTTTTT,CASSPLPGQGNTGELFF
many,-,TRBJ2-7,TRBV6-6,TGTGCCAGCAGTTGGCTGGACAAGAACTCCTACGAGCAGTACTTC,CASSWLDKNSYEQYF
few,-,TRBJ2-5,TRBV24-1,TGTGCCACCAGTGATCCAGGGGGGGAGACCCAGTACTTC,CATSDPGGETQYF
-,TRBD2,TRBJ2-7,TRBV30,TGTGCCTGGAGTCCGGGGGGGAGCTCCTACGAGCAGTACTTC,CAWSPGGSSYEQYF
many,-,TRBJ2-3,TRBV20-1,TGCAGTGCCTTTAGCGGCACAGATACGCAGTATTTT,CSAFSGTDTQYF
many,-,TRBJ2-7,TRBV12-3/TRBV12-4,TGTGCCAGCAGTTTCTACGGTGGACGAAGCTCCTACGAGCAGTACTTC,CASSFYGGRSSYEQYF
-,TRBD2,TRBJ2-1,TRBV2,TGTGCCAGCAGGAATAGCGGGAGCGACAATGAGCAGTTCTTC,CASRNSGSDNEQFF
few,-,TRBJ2-7,TRBV15,TGTGCCACCAGCGGGGATCCCGAAGGGCACGAGCAGTACTTC,CATSGDPEGHEQYF
many,TRBD1,TRBJ2-7,TRBV6-1,TGTGCCAGCAGCCGGGACAGGGGTTCCTACGAGCAGTACTTC,CASSRDRGSYEQYF
many,TRBD1,TRBJ2-5,TRBV5-8,TGTGCCAGCAGCTTGGAAGGACAGGGTGGGGAGACCCAGTACTTC,CASSLEGQGGETQYF
-,TRBD1,TRBJ1-3,TRBV15,TGTGCCGCCAGCAGAGATCGACAGGGGAGAAACACCATATATTTT,CAASRDRQGRNTIYF
-,TRBD2,TRBJ2-7,TRBV25-1,TGTGCCAGCAGTGGGGCTCTAGCGGGGGGTTGGGAGCAGTACTTC,CASSGALAGGWEQYF
many,TRBD1,TRBJ1-5,TRBV13,TGTGCCAGCAGCCTAGGGACAGTGAATCAGCCCCAGCATTTT,CASSLGTVNQPQHF
-,TRBD2,TRBJ2-3,TRBV6-1,TGTGCCAGCAGTCGACCGTTAGCGGGAGGGCCGGGGGATACGCAGTATTTT,CASSRPLAGGPGDTQYF
-,-,TRBJ2-3,TRBV2,TGTGCCAGCAGCCAGGTCGCTGGAGGGGGCGCAGATACGCAGTATTTT,CASSQVAGGGADTQYF
once,-,TRBJ2-1,TRBV9,TGTGCCAGCAGCGGCGGCTGGGTGGCCTACAATGAGCAGTTCTTC,CASSGGWVAYNEQFF
many,-,TRBJ1-1,TRBV5-4,TGTGCCAGCAGCTTGAGGGCCTCTGGCACTGAAGCTTTCTTT,CASSLRASGTEAFF
many,-,TRBJ1-2,TRBV12-5,TGTGCTAGTGTACTAAACTATGGCTACACCTTC,CASVLNYGYTF
-,-,TRBJ2-7,TRBV18,TGTGCCAGCCCACGATCACTAACAGGCGGTGGGTCCTACGAGCAGTACTTC,CASPRSLTGGGSYEQYF
many,-,TRBJ1-4,TRBV19,TGTGCCAGCCGCGGACATGGAGAGGAAAAACTGTTTTTT,CASRGHGEEKLFF
few,TRBD2,TRBJ2-5,TRBV5-1,TGCGCCAGCAGCTCAGGCGGGGGCCAAGAGACCCAGTACTTC,CASSSGGGQETQYF
few,-,TRBJ2-7,TRBV7-9,TGTGCCAGCTCCATTAGCCACGAGCAGTACTTC,CASSISHEQYF
many,-,TRBJ1-1,TRBV12-3/TRBV12-4,TGTGCCAGCAGTCCCAGGGGCCTGAACACTGAAGCTTTCTTT,CASSPRGLNTEAFF
many,-,TRBJ2-7,TRBV6-6,TGTGCCAGCAGTTACTTCCAGGGCGCTACCTACGAGCAGTACTTC,CASSYFQGATYEQYF
few,-,TRBJ1-1,TRBV7-9,TGTGCCAGCAGCTTGGGGGGTGAAGCTTTCTTT,CASSLGGEAFF
many,-,TRBJ2-1,TRBV20-1,TGCAGTGCTACGCCCTCCTACAATGAGCAGTTCTTC,CSATPSYNEQFF
many,-,TRBJ1-1,TRBV6-2/TRBV6-3,TGTGCCAGCAGTTACCAGGCGGCAGAAGCTTTCTTT,CASSYQAAEAFF
-,-,TRBJ1-1,TRBV2,TGTGCCAGCAGTGAACTAACGCCTACTGAAGCTTTCTTT,CASSELTPTEAFF
many,-,TRBJ2-1,TRBV11-2,TGTGCCAGCAGCTTAGGTTTTTTGAGGGGAGGGGGCAATGAGCAGTTCTTC,CASSLGFLRGGGNEQFF
-,-,TRBJ1-5,TRBV20-1,TGCAGTGCTAGTTTCGGGGGGAGCAATCAGCCCCAGCATTTT,CSASFGGSNQPQHF
-,TRBD2,TRBJ2-5,TRBV20-1,TGCAGTGCTGGAACCGACTGGACTAGCGGGAAAGGAGAGACCCAGTACTTC,CSAGTDWTSGKGETQYF